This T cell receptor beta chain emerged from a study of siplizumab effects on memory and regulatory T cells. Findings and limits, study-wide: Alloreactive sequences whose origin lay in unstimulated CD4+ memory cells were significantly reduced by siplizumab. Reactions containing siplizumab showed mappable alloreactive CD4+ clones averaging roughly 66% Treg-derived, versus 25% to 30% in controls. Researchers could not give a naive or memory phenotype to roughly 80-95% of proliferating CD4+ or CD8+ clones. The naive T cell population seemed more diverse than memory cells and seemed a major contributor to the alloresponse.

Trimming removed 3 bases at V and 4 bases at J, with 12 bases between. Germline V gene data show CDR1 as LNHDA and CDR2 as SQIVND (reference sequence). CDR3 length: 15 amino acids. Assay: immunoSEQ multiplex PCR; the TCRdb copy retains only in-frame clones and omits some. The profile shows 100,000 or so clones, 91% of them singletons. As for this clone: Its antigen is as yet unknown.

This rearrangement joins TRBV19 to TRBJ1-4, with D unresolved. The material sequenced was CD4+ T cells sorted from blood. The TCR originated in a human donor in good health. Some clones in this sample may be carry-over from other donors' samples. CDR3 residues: CASSMGTTGNEKLFF. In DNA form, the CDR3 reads TGTGCCAGTAGTATGGGAACTACTGGTAATGAAAAACTGTTTTTT.